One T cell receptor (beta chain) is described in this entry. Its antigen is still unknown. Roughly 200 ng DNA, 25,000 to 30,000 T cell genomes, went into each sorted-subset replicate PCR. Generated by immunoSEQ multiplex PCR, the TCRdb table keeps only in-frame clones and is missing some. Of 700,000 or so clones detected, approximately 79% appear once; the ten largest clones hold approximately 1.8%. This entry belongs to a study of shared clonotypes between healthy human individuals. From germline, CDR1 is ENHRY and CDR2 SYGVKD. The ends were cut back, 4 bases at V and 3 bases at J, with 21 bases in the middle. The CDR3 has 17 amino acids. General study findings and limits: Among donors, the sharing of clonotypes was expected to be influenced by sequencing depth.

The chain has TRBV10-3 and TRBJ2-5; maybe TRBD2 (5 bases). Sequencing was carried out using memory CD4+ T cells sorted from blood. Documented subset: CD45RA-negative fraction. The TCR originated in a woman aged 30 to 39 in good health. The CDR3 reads CAISGVGSGGPEETQYF. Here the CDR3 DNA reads TGTGCCATCAGTGGGGTGGGGAGTGGAGGACCAGAAGAGACCCAGTACTTC.